Below, 22 T cell receptor beta chains from the same sample are listed, as sequenced in a study of T cells in localized non-small cell lung cancer. TCRdb keeps only in-frame clones here, not all; method: immunoSEQ multiplex PCR. Of about 54,000 clones in the sample, approximately 80% were seen once. Sequencing was performed on peripheral blood, taken before any cancer treatment. The receptors come from a female donor over 55 with stage II squamous cell lung carcinoma.

The chain employs TRBV19 and TRBJ1-5, with 7 nucleotides matching TRBD1. Germline assignment: CDR1 LNHDA and CDR2 SQIVND (reference sequence). V was clipped by 4 bases and J by 4 bases; unmatched bases: 7. CDR3 length: 15 residues. The CDR3 is CASSTGQSYNQPQHF. CDR3 bases: TGTGCCAGTAGTACGGGACAGTCATATAATCAGCCCCAGCATTTT.

The chain is built from TRBV19 and TRBJ2-5, with 12 nucleotides matching TRBD1. Per the germline V gene, CDR1 is LNHDA and CDR2 is SQIVND (reference sequence). The CDR3 runs 15 residues. Trimming at V came to 5 bases and at J to 4 bases, leaving 5 bases not matched to a gene. The CDR3 loop is CASSFGTGGGETQYF. The CDR3 DNA reads TGTGCCAGTAGTTTTGGGACAGGGGGCGGAGAGACCCAGTACTTC.

This sequence joins TRBV7-6 and TRBJ2-1; 11 positions match TRBD2. With V trimmed by 5 bases and J by 8 bases, 11 bases remained unmatched. The V gene's germline CDR1 is SGHVS and CDR2 FNYEAQ. The CDR3 runs 16 residues. The DNA for the CDR3 is TGTGCCAGCAGCGCCTTGCTAGCGGGGGGCGGGGATGAGCAGTTCTTC. The encoded protein is CASSALLAGGGDEQFF.

The chain carries TRBV5-1 and TRBJ2-1, with 11 positions matching TRBD2. This CDR3 comprises 15 residues. Germline V lookup: CDR1 SGHRS, CDR2 YFSETQ. V was clipped by 2 bases and J by 5 bases; unmatched bases: 3. CDR3 loop: CASSFLAGGDNEQFF. DNA of the CDR3: TGCGCCAGCAGCTTTCTAGCGGGGGGAGACAATGAGCAGTTCTTC.

The CDR3 coding sequence is TGCGCCAGCAGCTTTTTTCCTAGCGAGAACACCGGGGAGCTGTTTTTT. This translates into CASSFFPSENTGELFF. J is TRBJ2-2 and V is TRBV5-1, with D perhaps TRBD2 (6 bases). Trimming took 2 bases from V and 1 from J, leaving 12 bases between them. Germline CDR1 SGHRS, CDR2 YFSETQ. This CDR3 contains 16 residues.

This rearrangement joins TRBV6-5 to TRBJ1-4; D possibly corresponds to TRBD1 (6 bases). The CDR3 runs to 15 residues. The germline V gene encodes CDR1 MNHEY and CDR2 SVGAGI. The ends were cut back, 4 bases at V and 8 bases at J, with 17 bases in the middle. The CDR3 DNA sequence: TGTGCCAGCAGTTCCCGGGACACACAAAGAGAAAAACTGTTTTTT. This sequence encodes CASSSRDTQREKLFF.

CDR3 amino acids: CASSAGAGELFF. In nucleotides, the CDR3 is TGTGCCAGCAGCGCAGGGGCCGGGGAGCTGTTTTTT. The chain couples TRBV6-4 to TRBJ2-2, with D possibly being TRBD1 (6 bases). This CDR3 has 12 amino acids. Germline-derived CDR1 and CDR2 are MRHNA and SNTAGT. V lost 6 bases and J lost 6, with 8 bases in between.

The chain combines TRBV21-1 with TRBJ1-2. TRBV21-1 is tagged as a pseudogene. The CDR3 is made up of 16 amino acids. CDR3 sequence: CASSKVGNTRSYGYTF. The CDR3, as DNA: TGTGCCAGCAGCAAAGTAGGTAACACTCGATCCTATGGCTACACCTTC.

This chain uses TRBV27 with TRBJ2-6; D may correspond to TRBD1 or TRBD2 (5 bases each). The germline V gene encodes CDR1 MNHEY and CDR2 SMNVEV (reference sequence). This CDR3 spans 17 amino acids. V was pared by 6 bases and J by 0 bases, with 15 bases between. The CDR3 is CASSIGTVISGANVLTF. DNA of the CDR3: TGTGCCAGCAGCATCGGGACCGTTATCTCTGGGGCCAACGTCCTGACTTTC.

The V gene is TRBV5-1, the J gene TRBJ1-2; 7 bases are a match to TRBD1. The length of the CDR3 is 14 residues. With 4 bases clipped from V and 4 bases from J, the junction kept 7 bases outside the gene matches. CDR1 SGHRS and CDR2 YFSETQ come from the germline V gene. CDR3 sequence (DNA): TGCGCCAGCAGCCCTTCGACAGGGACCTATGGCTACACCTTC. This gives the protein CASSPSTGTYGYTF. The variable domain in full, with the rest retrieved from reference TRBV5-1 and TRBJ1-2, is KAGVTQTPRYLIKTRGQQVTLSCSPISGHRSVSWYQQTPGQGLQFLFEYFSETQRNKGNFPGRFSGRQFSNSRSEMNVSTLELGDSALYLCASSPSTGTYGYTFGSGTRLTVV.

This chain links TRBV6-1 with TRBJ2-3, with 8 bases matching TRBD2. The J segment lost 6 bases and the V segment lost 0 bases, leaving 8 bases of the junction unmatched. The CDR3 is made up of 16 amino acids. CDR1 is MNHNS, CDR2 SASEGT, per germline. The CDR3 protein is CASSEAGGLVTDTQYF. DNA of the CDR3: TGTGCCAGCAGTGAAGCGGGGGGACTAGTAACCGATACGCAGTATTTT.

The rearrangement joins TRBV6-5 to TRBJ1-4; D gene ambiguous. Deletions cut 0 bases from V and 8 bases from J, with 10 bases between. Germline-derived CDR1 and CDR2 are MNHEY and SVGAGI. The CDR3 has 14 amino acids. CDR3 nucleotides: TGTGCCAGCAGTTACTCGAAGGGTCTCGAAAAACTGTTTTTT. Translating gives CASSYSKGLEKLFF.

CDR3 region: CAWSVPKGGGRDTQYF. As DNA, the CDR3 is TGTGCCTGGAGTGTCCCGAAGGGTGGAGGGAGAGATACGCAGTATTTT. V and J are TRBV30 and TRBJ2-3; TRBD2 is a possible D gene (6 bases). CDR1 GTSNPN and CDR2 SVGIG come from the germline V gene (reference sequence). The CDR3 is 16 residues long. V dropped 0 bases and J dropped 5 bases, with 18 bases sitting between them. Full variable domain (rest looked up from reference TRBV30 and TRBJ2-3): SQTIHQWPATLVQPVGSPLSLECTVEGTSNPNLYWYRQAAGRGLQLLFYSVGIGQISSEVPQNLSASRPQDRQFILSSKKLLLSDSGFYLCAWSVPKGGGRDTQYFGPGTRLTVL.

The chain combines TRBV14 with TRBJ1-1; possible D gene TRBD1, 5 bases. There are 12 residues in the CDR3. Germline loops: CDR1 SGHDN, CDR2 FVKESK. The V end was cut by 4 bases, the J end by 7 bases, with 10 bases between. The CDR3 coding sequence is TGTGCCAGCAGCCCGGGACGGAGTGAAGCTTTCTTT. Translating gives CASSPGRSEAFF.

V is TRBV19 and J is TRBJ2-4; D is perhaps TRBD1 (6 bases). The CDR3 runs to 14 residues. Germline V gives CDR1 LNHDA, CDR2 SQIVND (reference sequence). Trimming removed 4 bases at V and 4 bases at J, with 11 bases between. CDR3 nucleotide sequence: TGTGCCAGTAGTAGGGCTGGACAGAAAAACATTCAGTACTTC. Translation: CASSRAGQKNIQYF.

This chain links TRBV15 with TRBJ1-1, with 7 nucleotides matching TRBD1. The CDR3 length is 14 residues. The V gene's germline CDR1 is LNHNV and CDR2 YYDKDF (reference sequence). J was trimmed by 0 bases and V by 5 bases; bases with no gene match: 3. DNA for the CDR3: TGTGCCACCAGCCTCGACAGGGTGAACACTGAAGCTTTCTTT. This encodes CATSLDRVNTEAFF. Drawing the rest from reference TRBV15 and TRBJ1-1, the complete variable domain is DAMVIQNPRYQVTQFGKPVTLSCSQTLNHNVMYWYQQKSSQAPKLLFHYYDKDFNNEADTPDNFQSRRPNTSFCFLDIRSPGLGDTAMYLCATSLDRVNTEAFFGQGTRLTVV.

The chain recombines TRBV5-1 with TRBJ2-1, with 7 bases identical to TRBD2. The germline V gene has CDR1 SGHRS and CDR2 YFSETQ. CDR3 length: 14 residues. V was clipped by 3 bases and J by 6 bases; unmatched bases: 6. This CDR3 reads CASSSHPSGNEQFF. DNA of the CDR3: TGCGCCAGCAGCTCGCACCCTAGCGGCAATGAGCAGTTCTTC.

The chain joins TRBV7-3 to TRBJ1-1; 7 bases map to TRBD1. Germline CDR1 is SGHTA and CDR2 is FQGTGA. This CDR3 has 14 amino acids. Trimming removed 4 bases from V and 2 bases from J; junction bases left unmatched: 4. CDR3 amino acids: CASSSQGGNTEAFF. CDR3 DNA sequence: TGTGCCAGCAGCTCCCAAGGGGGCAACACTGAAGCTTTCTTT.

V and J are TRBV6-5 and TRBJ2-7; TRBD1 agrees at 7 bases. CDR3 length: 14 residues. J gave up 3 bases and V 6 bases, and 8 bases lay outside the gene matches. CDR1 and CDR2 (germline): MNHEY, SVGAGI. CDR3 DNA: TGTGCCAGCAGAGTGGGGACAGCCCTCTACGAGCAGTACTTC. Residues: CASRVGTALYEQYF.

DNA for the CDR3: TGCGCCAGCAGCCAAGATCGACTAGCCGGCATTATTCAGTACTTC. Amino acids: CASSQDRLAGIIQYF. The V gene is TRBV4-3, the J gene TRBJ2-4; 7 bases line up with TRBD2. Germline loops: CDR1 LGHNA, CDR2 YSLEER. This CDR3 comprises 15 residues. J lost 10 bases, V lost 0 bases, and 9 bases had no gene match.

The chain carries TRBV19 and TRBJ1-1; no definite D call. This CDR3 has 15 residues. CDR1 and CDR2 from the germline V gene are LNHDA and SQIVND (reference sequence). Trimming took 7 bases from V and 4 from J, leaving 19 bases between them. For the CDR3, the DNA is TGTGCCAGTACTAGGAGTGCATCTTCGTTCACTGAAGCTTTCTTT. It yields the protein CASTRSASSFTEAFF.

This rearrangement joins TRBV6-1 to TRBJ1-1, with 7 bases fitting TRBD1. The V gene's germline CDR1 is MNHNS and CDR2 SASEGT. This CDR3 has 13 amino acids. V dropped 6 bases and J dropped 7; count of bases not matched to a gene: 8. The CDR3 protein is CASSLKGGNEAFF. For the CDR3, the DNA is TGTGCCAGCAGCCTTAAAGGGGGCAATGAAGCTTTCTTT.